This is a list of T cell receptor beta chains from one sample in a study of lymphopenia after photon versus proton radiotherapy. The repertoire was sequenced with immunoSEQ multiplex PCR; TCRdb's copy has only in-frame clones and lacks some. Among 20,000 to 25,000 clones listed, around four fifths were seen once. Sequenced material: peripheral blood, taken from a patient treated with photon-based radiotherapy. These receptors came from a woman aged 50 to 65 with pancreatic cancer. Both conserved end residues are part of each CDR3. A D gene is named only where the DNA matches it firmly. The listing skips clone size in some rows; elsewhere it reads once, few, many or a size class.

D gene | J gene | clone size | V gene | CDR3 protein | CDR3 DNA
TRBD2 | TRBJ2-1 | - | TRBV2 | CASSGGLAAIYNEQFF | TGTGCCAGCAGTGGGGGACTAGCAGCAATCTACAATGAGCAGTTCTTC
TRBD2 | TRBJ2-5 | - | TRBV2 | CASSPSGSRRETQYF | TGTGCCAGCAGTCCTAGCGGGAGTCGGAGAGAGACCCAGTACTTC
- | TRBJ2-3 | - | TRBV4-2 | CASSQVGVLALGDTQYF | TGTGCCAGCAGCCAAGTGGGGGTGCTAGCCTTGGGGGATACGCAGTATTTT
- | TRBJ1-1 | - | TRBV28 | CASSLYVRGGTWNTEAFF | TGTGCCAGCAGTTTATATGTTCGGGGCGGGACCTGGAACACTGAAGCTTTCTTT
TRBD1 | TRBJ1-1 | - | TRBV6-6 | CASSRTGVNTEAFF | TGTGCCAGCAGCCGGACAGGGGTGAACACTGAAGCTTTCTTT
TRBD2 | TRBJ2-3 | - | TRBV9 | CASGPLAGGATDTQYF | TGTGCCAGCGGACCCTTAGCGGGGGGGGCAACAGATACGCAGTATTTT
- | TRBJ2-7 | few | TRBV6-1 | CAVHTGTYEQYF | TGTGCCGTCCATACAGGGACCTACGAGCAGTACTTC
- | TRBJ2-2 | - | TRBV27 | CASGRRLGDTGELFF | TGTGCCAGCGGACGCCGCCTCGGGGACACCGGGGAGCTGTTTTTT
- | TRBJ2-3 | few | TRBV29-1 | CSPLWGAGALDTQYF | TGCAGTCCGTTGTGGGGGGCGGGGGCTTTAGATACGCAGTATTTT
TRBD2 | TRBJ2-7 | - | TRBV30 | CAWNGGSTYEQYF | TGTGCCTGGAATGGCGGGAGCACCTACGAGCAGTACTTC
- | TRBJ2-7 | - | TRBV6-6 | CASRAPGGGRQYF | TGTGCCAGCAGAGCTCCCGGTGGTGGGAGGCAGTACTTC
- | TRBJ1-2 | - | TRBV27 | CASSPGQIGGYTF | TGTGCCAGCAGTCCCGGACAGATCGGTGGCTACACCTTC
- | TRBJ2-5 | - | TRBV28 | CASSIGETQYF | TGTGCCAGCAGTATTGGAGAGACCCAGTACTTC
TRBD2 | TRBJ2-5 | - | TRBV5-6 | CASSLGLAGPYF | TGTGCCAGCAGCTTGGGGCTAGCGGGACCGTACTTC
- | TRBJ1-2 | - | TRBV7-2 | CASSLDGANYGYTF | TGTGCCAGCAGCTTAGATGGAGCTAACTATGGCTACACCTTC
- | TRBJ2-5 | - | TRBV6-1 | CASSRLLQETQYF | TGTGCCAGCAGTCGACTCCTCCAAGAGACCCAGTACTTC
- | TRBJ2-1 | - | TRBV7-9 | CASSLAGRYNEQFF | TGTGCCAGCAGCTTGGCGGGGAGGTACAATGAGCAGTTCTTC
- | TRBJ1-2 | - | TRBV28 | CASNPEAYGYTF | TGTGCCAGCAATCCAGAGGCCTATGGCTACACCTTC
- | TRBJ2-5 | - | TRBV11-2 | CASSLDLGTAETQYF | TGTGCCAGCAGCTTAGATTTGGGGACGGCGGAGACCCAGTACTTC
- | TRBJ2-2 | - | TRBV30 | CAWSMSAGELFF | TGTGCCTGGAGTATGTCGGCCGGGGAGCTGTTTTTT
- | TRBJ2-2 | few | TRBV18 | CASSRDLEAGELFF | TGTGCCAGCTCACGGGACCTCGAGGCCGGGGAGCTGTTTTTT
- | TRBJ2-7 | - | TRBV6-6 | CASSNGQNTLYEQYF | TGTGCCAGCAGTAATGGACAGAATACCCTCTACGAGCAGTACTTC
- | TRBJ2-1 | - | TRBV7-9 | CASSLGTLNEQFF | TGTGCCAGCAGCTTAGGAACCCTCAATGAGCAGTTCTTC
TRBD1 | TRBJ1-2 | - | TRBV7-2 | CASSPGTGGVFGYTF | TGTGCCAGCAGTCCTGGCACAGGGGGCGTCTTTGGCTACACCTTC
- | TRBJ2-7 | - | TRBV7-8 | CASSLGASGVWEQYF | TGTGCCAGCAGCTTGGGGGCGTCAGGGGTGTGGGAGCAGTACTTC